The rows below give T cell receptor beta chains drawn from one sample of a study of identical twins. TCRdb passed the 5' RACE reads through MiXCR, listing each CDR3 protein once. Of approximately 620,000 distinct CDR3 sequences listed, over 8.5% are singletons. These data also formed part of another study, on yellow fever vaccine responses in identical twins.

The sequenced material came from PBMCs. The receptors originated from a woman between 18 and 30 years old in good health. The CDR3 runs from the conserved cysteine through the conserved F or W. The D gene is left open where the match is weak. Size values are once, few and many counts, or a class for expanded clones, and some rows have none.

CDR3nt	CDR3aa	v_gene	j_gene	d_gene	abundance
TGTGCCAGCAGTTTATCGCCAAGCGGGACAGGGGGTCAAGAGACCCAGTACTTC	CASSLSPSGTGGQETQYF	TRBV27	TRBJ2-5	TRBD1	few
TGTGCCAGCAGCTCTACCCAGGGGGCAGGTCCCCAGCATTTT	CASSSTQGAGPQHF	TRBV4-2	TRBJ1-5	TRBD1	-
TGTGCCACCAGTTTAGCGGGAATTCCAGATACGCAGTATTTT	CATSLAGIPDTQYF	TRBV24-1	TRBJ2-3	TRBD2	-
TGTGCCAGCAGCTTTCTAGCGGGACTAATGGCGGATACGCAGTATTTT	CASSFLAGLMADTQYF	TRBV7-8	TRBJ2-3	TRBD2	-
TGTGCCAGCAGCTCTGGGGAGAAGGGTTACAATGAGCAGTTCTTC	CASSSGEKGYNEQFF	TRBV7-9	TRBJ2-1	-	-
TGCGCCAGCAGCTTGGGGGGGACGGAGACCCAGTACTTC	CASSLGGTETQYF	TRBV5-1	TRBJ2-5	-	many
TGTGCCAGCAGCGGAGGGGTTGGCAATCAGCCCCAGCATTTT	CASSGGVGNQPQHF	TRBV25-1	TRBJ1-5	-	-
TGCGCCAGCAGCCCTAAGGCCAAAGCGGGGAGGCAAGATACGCAGTATTTT	CASSPKAKAGRQDTQYF	TRBV4-3	TRBJ2-3	TRBD2	-
TGTGCCAGCAGTGACATAGGACAGGGGGCAACCGGGGAGCTGTTTTTT	CASSDIGQGATGELFF	TRBV2	TRBJ2-2	TRBD1	few
TGTGCCACCAGCTTCGGGGCCTACGAGCAGTACTTC	CATSFGAYEQYF	TRBV15	TRBJ2-7	-	many
TGTGCCAGCAGCCAAGATGGGCAGCTAGCGGCTAGCACAGATACGCAGTATTTT	CASSQDGQLAASTDTQYF	TRBV4-2	TRBJ2-3	TRBD2	few
TGCGCCAGCAGCCCCCGCATCGGGGGAGGTTCTATAGCGGGAACTAGCACAGATACGCAGTATTTT	CASSPRIGGGSIAGTSTDTQYF	TRBV4-1	TRBJ2-3	TRBD2	-
TGTGCCAGCAGCCAGAGGCGGGGAGGTTACGAGCAGTACTTC	CASSQRRGGYEQYF	TRBV7-4	TRBJ2-7	-	-
TGCGCCAGCTCCCGGAGTGATAGGGTCCCAGATACGCAGTATTTT	CASSRSDRVPDTQYF	TRBV5-1	TRBJ2-3	-	few
TGTGCCATCAGGTCGGGACTAGTATTTGAGCAGTTCTTC	CAIRSGLVFEQFF	TRBV10-3	TRBJ2-1	TRBD2	many
TGCAGTGCTAGAGATCTGACAGATACGCAGTATTTT	CSARDLTDTQYF	TRBV20-1	TRBJ2-3	-	many
TGTGCCAGCAGTCTCAGGCAGAGGGATCAGCCCCAGCATTTT	CASSLRQRDQPQHF	TRBV27	TRBJ1-5	-	many
TGCAGTGCCAAACCGGCCGTTTACCACGAGCAGTACTTC	CSAKPAVYHEQYF	TRBV20-1	TRBJ2-7	-	-
TGTGCCAGCAGTTCCCTCGGGGTTGCGGAGACCCAGTACTTC	CASSSLGVAETQYF	TRBV27	TRBJ2-5	-	few
TGCGCCAGCAGACTCGATAGCGGGGGGGCTCAGTTCTTC	CASRLDSGGAQFF	TRBV5-1	TRBJ2-1	TRBD2	many
TGTGCCAGCAGTTACGGGGCGATCGAGCAGTACTTC	CASSYGAIEQYF	TRBV6-2/TRBV6-3	TRBJ2-7	-	-
TGCAGTGCTAGAGATCGTTCGAGGACTAGCGGGGGGCACGAGCAGTACTTC	CSARDRSRTSGGHEQYF	TRBV20-1	TRBJ2-7	TRBD2	few
TGTGCCTGGAGTGTAGGAGGGGGAACTGAAGCTTTCTTT	CAWSVGGGTEAFF	TRBV30	TRBJ1-1	-	many
TGTGCCAGCAGACGACCCCGACTAGTTAAGGGCACAGATACGCAGTATTTT	CASRRPRLVKGTDTQYF	TRBV12-3/TRBV12-4	TRBJ2-3	-	-
TGTGCCAGCAGTTCGGAGCGGTGGCAGCCCCAGCATTTT	CASSSERWQPQHF	TRBV6-5	TRBJ1-5	-	-
TGTGCCAGCAGCCCGGGACTGAACCCCTACGAGCAGTACTTC	CASSPGLNPYEQYF	TRBV6-1	TRBJ2-7	-	-
TGTGCCAGCAGGGACAGAACCTACGAGCAGTACTTC	CASRDRTYEQYF	TRBV27	TRBJ2-7	-	many
TGTGCCAGCAGCCGCGACAGGGCGGCCTACAATGAGCAGTTCTTC	CASSRDRAAYNEQFF	TRBV7-8	TRBJ2-1	TRBD1	many
TGTGCCATCAGTGAACTAGATTCTCCCTACGAGCAGTACTTC	CAISELDSPYEQYF	TRBV10-3	TRBJ2-7	-	-
TGTGCCACCTCAGCGGTCTCTAGCACAGATACGCAGTATTTT	CATSAVSSTDTQYF	TRBV27	TRBJ2-3	-	few
TGCAGTGCCCCCCGGGACCCAGCTTACAATGAGCAGTTCTTC	CSAPRDPAYNEQFF	TRBV20-1	TRBJ2-1	-	-
TGTGCCAGCAGCCGCGGGACATCTGGCTACACCTTC	CASSRGTSGYTF	TRBV12-3/TRBV12-4	TRBJ1-2	-	many
TGTGCCAGCAGCCCGCCGGGGTTTGGAAACACCATATATTTT	CASSPPGFGNTIYF	TRBV3-1	TRBJ1-3	-	many
TGTGCCAGCAGCCCTCGTGGGGTTGGCGAAAAACTGTTTTTT	CASSPRGVGEKLFF	TRBV12-3/TRBV12-4	TRBJ1-4	-	-
TGTGCCAGCAGTTACTCGAATCTGGGTTGGAACACTGAAGCTTTCTTT	CASSYSNLGWNTEAFF	TRBV6-5	TRBJ1-1	-	many
TGCGCCAGCAGCCAAGACCTAGCGGGAGGTTTTGTTGAGCAGTTCTTC	CASSQDLAGGFVEQFF	TRBV4-3	TRBJ2-1	TRBD2	many
TGTGCCAGCAGTTTTCGCCTATGGCTAGCGGGAGAAGATAGCCTGTTCTTC	CASSFRLWLAGEDSLFF	TRBV28	TRBJ2-1	TRBD2	-
TGCGCCAGCAGCGACCGACAGAAAAGATCCTACGAGCAGTACTTC	CASSDRQKRSYEQYF	TRBV5-1	TRBJ2-7	-	-
TGTGCCAGCAGCTTATCATTCTCCTACGAGCAGTACTTC	CASSLSFSYEQYF	TRBV7-6	TRBJ2-7	-	many
TGTGCCAGTAGTAGCCTAGGCTATGAGCAGTTCTTC	CASSSLGYEQFF	TRBV19	TRBJ2-1	-	few
TGCAGTGCTAGAGCGGGAGAACTCTACGAGCAGTACTTC	CSARAGELYEQYF	TRBV20-1	TRBJ2-7	-	-
TGCAGCGTTATTCCGGGACAACGATCCTATGGCTACACCTTC	CSVIPGQRSYGYTF	TRBV29-1	TRBJ1-2	-	few
TGCAGTGCTAGCCTAGCGGATAGCACAGATACGCAGTATTTT	CSASLADSTDTQYF	TRBV20-1	TRBJ2-3	TRBD2	few
TGTGCCAGCAGCCAAAGGCCCCGGGGCAGGGCCGGGGATGAGCAGTTCTTC	CASSQRPRGRAGDEQFF	TRBV11-2	TRBJ2-1	-	few
TGTGCCAGCAGCCAACTAAATGGACAGGGGGTACCAGATACGCAGTATTTT	CASSQLNGQGVPDTQYF	TRBV14	TRBJ2-3	TRBD1	-
TGTGCCAGCAGCCATTACAGCTCTGGGGCCAACGTCCTGACTTTC	CASSHYSSGANVLTF	TRBV7-9	TRBJ2-6	-	many
TGTGCCAGCAGTTTTTCTAGGGGGAGAGTAGATGAGCAGTTCTTC	CASSFSRGRVDEQFF	TRBV28	TRBJ2-1	-	-
TGTGCCAGCAGCCAAGAAAGGCCAGGACCCTACGAGCAGTACTTC	CASSQERPGPYEQYF	TRBV3-1	TRBJ2-7	-	-
TGTGCTAGTGGTTTTGCGGGAGCAGAGACCCAGTACTTC	CASGFAGAETQYF	TRBV12-5	TRBJ2-5	TRBD2	few
TGCGCCAGCAGCCGAACGACAGGACTTAATGAAAAACTGTTTTTT	CASSRTTGLNEKLFF	TRBV5-1	TRBJ1-4	-	many
TGTGCCAGCAGCCAAGATGGACTAGGGGGAAGGGATGAGCAGTTCTTC	CASSQDGLGGRDEQFF	TRBV3-1	TRBJ2-1	-	-
TGTGCCAGCAGCCGAGAAGGGGGAGGGTATACGCAGTATTTT	CASSREGGGYTQYF	TRBV7-2	TRBJ2-3	-	-
TGCAGCGTTCTCAGTGACACAGGGGAGTACTTC	CSVLSDTGEYF	TRBV29-1	TRBJ2-7	TRBD1	few
TGTGCCAGCAGTTTGTCCCTGCTGGTTCATTTCCACAATGAGCAGTTCTTC	CASSLSLLVHFHNEQFF	TRBV12-3/TRBV12-4	TRBJ2-1	-	-